This note documents a single T cell receptor beta chain sequence. The antigen remains unidentified. Per the germline V gene, CDR1 is LGHDT and CDR2 is YNNKEL (reference sequence). There are 18 residues in the CDR3. The trim removed 0 bases at V and 3 bases at J, leaving 11 bases unmatched. The table came from immunoSEQ multiplex PCR; TCRdb's copy has only in-frame clones and leaves some out. The table records about 120,000 clones, approximately 91% of them present only once. This sample is drawn from a study of T cell responses to AZD1222 COVID-19 vaccine. General study points: Repertoire samples came only from after the peak T cell response. A mostly white British donor set with more females was recruited, and clonal diversity was possibly underestimated. Spike-specific TCR depth and breadth grew after two AZD1222 doses.

Sequenced here: peripheral blood, sampled 28 days after the second AZD1222 dose. The chain recombines TRBV3-1 (or the pseudogene TRBV3-2) with TRBJ2-7; 10 bases line up with TRBD2. This receptor was obtained from an adult who received the AZD1222 COVID-19 vaccine. The CDR3 DNA reads TGTGCCAGCAGCCAAGATGGGGTTGTCTCTAGCGGGAGCTACGAGCAGTACTTC. It codes for CASSQDGVVSSGSYEQYF.